One sample yielded the 13 T cell receptor beta chains listed below, sequenced in a study of cytomegalovirus exposure and HLA in healthy donors. The PCR used 60 Vbeta and 13 Jbeta primers. Data came from immunoSEQ multiplex PCR; TCRdb stores just in-frame clones and leaves some out. The table shows more than 150,000 clones, with 84% occurring only once. The sequencing input was PBMCs. All receptors come from a boy aged 2 to 10 in good health and CMV-seronegative.

This chain joins TRBV30 and TRBJ2-1, with a possible D match to TRBD1 (6 bases). V was pared by 1 base and J by 4 bases, with 14 bases between. CDR1 is GTSNPN, CDR2 SVGIG, per germline (reference sequence). The CDR3 is made up of 15 amino acids. The CDR3 loop reads CAWSGGGRLYNEQFF. The CDR3 DNA is TGTGCCTGGAGTGGTGGGGGCCGACTTTACAATGAGCAGTTCTTC. Using reference TRBV30 and TRBJ2-1 for the parts outside the CDR3, the full variable domain is SQTIHQWPATLVQPVGSPLSLECTVEGTSNPNLYWYRQAAGRGLQLLFYSVGIGQISSEVPQNLSASRPQDRQFILSSKKLLLSDSGFYLCAWSGGGRLYNEQFFGPGTRLTVL.

This rearrangement joins TRBV11-2 to TRBJ2-7; 11 bases are a match to TRBD1. The CDR3 extends over 15 amino acids. Germline V gene sequence: CDR1 SGHAT, CDR2 FQNNGV. Trimming took 4 bases from V and 4 from J; bases not matched to a gene: 6. The CDR3 DNA reads as TGTGCCAGCAGCTATGGACAGGGGGCGTATTACGAGCAGTACTTC. This gives the protein CASSYGQGAYYEQYF.

CDR3 protein: CASSLDRGSYNEQFF. For the CDR3, the DNA is TGTGCCAGCAGCTTAGACAGGGGGTCCTACAATGAGCAGTTCTTC. V usage is TRBV14 and J usage is TRBJ2-1, with 9 bases aligning to TRBD1. The trim removed 5 bases at V and 1 base at J, leaving 3 bases unmatched. Germline V gene lookup returns CDR1 SGHDN and CDR2 FVKESK. CDR3 length: 15 amino acids. Using reference TRBV14 and TRBJ2-1 for the parts outside the CDR3, the full variable domain is EAGVTQFPSHSVIEKGQTVTLRCDPISGHDNLYWYRRVMGKEIKFLLHFVKESKQDESGMPNNRFLAERTGGTYSTLKVQPAELEDSGVYFCASSLDRGSYNEQFFGPGTRLTVL.

For this clone: Mismatch with germline at one junction end may stem from a read error. The same CDR3 also results from other DNA sequences found in this sample. This rearrangement joins TRBV7-7 to TRBJ1-1; TRBD1 might be the D (5 bases). CDR3 length: 13 amino acids. Germline V gene data show CDR1 as SSHAT and CDR2 as FNYEAQ (reference sequence). The CDR3 DNA reads TGTGCTAGCAGCTTAGACAGGAACACTGAAGCTTTCTTT. Protein product: CASSLDRNTEAFF.

This clone has a single count. This chain connects TRBV7-3 to TRBJ2-2; no clear D. V was clipped by 5 bases and J by 2 bases, with 24 bases between them. Germline V gene sequence: CDR1 SGHTA, CDR2 FQGTGA. The CDR3 runs 19 residues. CDR3 protein: CASSPIPPAAGPNTGELFF. The CDR3 DNA is TGTGCCAGCAGCCCTATACCCCCCGCCGCTGGTCCTAACACCGGGGAGCTGTTTTTT.

The genes are TRBV29-1 and TRBJ2-2; 14 bases map to TRBD2. The trim removed 6 bases at V and 6 bases at J, leaving 9 bases unmatched. This CDR3 has 16 residues. Germline CDR1 and CDR2: SQVTM and ANQGSEA. The CDR3 spells CSVGTSGRISPGELFF. DNA of the CDR3: TGCAGCGTGGGGACTAGCGGGAGAATTTCCCCCGGGGAGCTGTTTTTT.

Here the CDR3 DNA reads TGTGCCAGAAGCCTGGGGCTCCGCGGGTGCCAGTACGAGCAGTACTTC. The encoded protein is CARSLGLRGCQYEQYF. The chain recombines TRBV5-3 with TRBJ2-7; D is perhaps TRBD1 or TRBD2 (5 bases each). TRBV5-3 is given ORF status, its function remaining uncertain. CDR3 length: 16 amino acids. The V and J ends lost 4 bases and 4 bases respectively, with 21 bases between them.

V is TRBV28 and J is TRBJ1-5, with TRBD1 matching over 8 bases. V shed 4 bases, J shed 7 bases, and the junction held 18 bases outside the gene matches. The CDR3 loop spans 18 amino acids. Germline values: CDR1 MDHEN, CDR2 SYDVKM. This CDR3 is CASSSPPGQVWPSQPQHF. The CDR3 nucleotides are TGTGCCAGCAGTTCCCCACCGGGACAGGTGTGGCCAAGCCAGCCCCAGCATTTT.

DNA of the CDR3: TGTGCCAGCAGCTGGCCCTCTCGGACTACCACCTACGAGCAGTACTTC. Its protein product is CASSWPSRTTTYEQYF. V is TRBV5-6 and J is TRBJ2-7, with D tentatively TRBD2 (6 bases). With 3 bases removed from V and 2 bases from J, the gap between germline ends came to 18 bases. The CDR3 consists of 16 residues. Germline assignment: CDR1 SGHDT and CDR2 YYEEEE.

This clone was counted only a few times. This rearrangement joins TRBV28 to TRBJ2-1; TRBD2 is a possible D gene (5 bases). This CDR3 has 15 amino acids. Germline CDR1 and CDR2: MDHEN and SYDVKM. V lost 6 bases and J lost 4, with 16 bases in between. The CDR3 nucleotides are TGTGCCAGCAGACTAATGGACTTTGGATACAATGAGCAGTTCTTC. This gives the protein CASRLMDFGYNEQFF. The variable domain in full, completed from reference TRBV28 and TRBJ2-1, reads DVKVTQSSRYLVKRTGEKVFLECVQDMDHENMFWYRQDPGLGLRLIYFSYDVKMKEKGDIPEGYSVSREKKERFSLILESASTNQTSMYLCASRLMDFGYNEQFFGPGTRLTVL.

The V call is TRBV6-5, the J call TRBJ1-5, with D perhaps matching TRBD1 (5 bases). V lost 6 bases and J lost 4, with 16 bases in between. CDR1 is MNHEY, CDR2 SVGAGI, per germline. The CDR3 runs to 15 residues. The CDR3 sequence: CASSGTPWGNQPQHF. The CDR3, as DNA: TGTGCCAGCAGCGGGACTCCGTGGGGTAATCAGCCCCAGCATTTT.

The chain joins TRBV30 to TRBJ2-3; D gene unclear. V lost 2 bases and J 4 bases, leaving 7 bases between the germline ends. The CDR3 spans 12 residues. Germline V lookup: CDR1 GTSNPN, CDR2 SVGIG (reference sequence). The CDR3 DNA is TGTGCCTGGAGTCCGTCCCCAGATACGCAGTATTTT. Protein sequence: CAWSPSPDTQYF.

J is TRBJ2-7 and V is TRBV6-1; D not resolved. This CDR3 spans 15 amino acids. V lost 6 bases and J lost 2, with 17 bases in between. In germline, CDR1 is MNHNS, CDR2 SASEGT. This CDR3 reads CASSMTPTATYEQYF. The CDR3 DNA follows: TGTGCCAGCAGCATGACTCCCACCGCGACCTACGAGCAGTACTTC.